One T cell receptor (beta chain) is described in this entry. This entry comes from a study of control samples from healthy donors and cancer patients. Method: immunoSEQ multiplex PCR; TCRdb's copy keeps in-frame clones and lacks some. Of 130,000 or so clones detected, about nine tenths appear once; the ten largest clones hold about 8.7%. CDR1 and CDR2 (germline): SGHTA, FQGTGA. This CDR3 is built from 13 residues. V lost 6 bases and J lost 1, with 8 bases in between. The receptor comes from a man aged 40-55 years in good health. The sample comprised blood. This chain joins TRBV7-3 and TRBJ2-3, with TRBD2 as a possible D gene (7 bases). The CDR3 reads CASRRGRTDTQYF. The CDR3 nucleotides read TGTGCCAGCAGGCGGGGGCGCACAGATACGCAGTATTTT.